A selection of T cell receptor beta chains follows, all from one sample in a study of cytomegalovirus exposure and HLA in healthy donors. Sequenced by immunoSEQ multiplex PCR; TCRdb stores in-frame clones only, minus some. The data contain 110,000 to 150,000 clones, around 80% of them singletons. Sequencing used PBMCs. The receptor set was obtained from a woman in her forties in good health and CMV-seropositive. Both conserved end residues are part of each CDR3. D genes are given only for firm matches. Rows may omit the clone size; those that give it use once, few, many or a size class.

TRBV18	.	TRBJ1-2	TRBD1	TGTGCCAGCTCACCATCGGCAGGGGGAGGTGGCTACACCTTC	CASSPSAGGGGYTF
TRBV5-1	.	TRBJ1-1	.	TGCGCCAGCAGCTTCCAGGGTGGGACTGAAGCTTTCTTT	CASSFQGGTEAFF
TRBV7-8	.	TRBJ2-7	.	TGTGCCAGCAGCTCGAGCCTTGTGGTATCCCTCGAGCAGTACTTC	CASSSSLVVSLEQYF
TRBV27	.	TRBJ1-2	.	TGTGCCAGCAGCCTACAGGGCAGCTATGGCTACACCTTC	CASSLQGSYGYTF
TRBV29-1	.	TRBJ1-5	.	TGCAGCTACGTGGTACAGGCTGGGCAGCCCCAGCATTTT	CSYVVQAGQPQHF
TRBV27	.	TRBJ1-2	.	TGTGCCAGCAGTTTCGACAGGCATGGCTACACCTTC	CASSFDRHGYTF
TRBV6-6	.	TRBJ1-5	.	TGTGCCAGCAGTTCTACGAGGGTGATGAGCAATCAGCCCCAGCATTTT	CASSSTRVMSNQPQHF
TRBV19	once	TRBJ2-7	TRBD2	TGTGCCAGTAGTATAGACCTAGCGGAGTCCTACGAGCAGTACTTC	CASSIDLAESYEQYF
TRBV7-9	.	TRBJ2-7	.	TGTGCCAGCAGCACAGGGATCTACGAGCAGTACTTC	CASSTGIYEQYF
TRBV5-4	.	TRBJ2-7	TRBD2	TGTGCCAGCAGCTTCCCCGGAACTAGCGCGGAGCAGTACTTC	CASSFPGTSAEQYF
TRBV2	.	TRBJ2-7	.	TGTGCCAGCAAATCTGAGGGGGGGACGATGCAGTACTTC	CASKSEGGTMQYF
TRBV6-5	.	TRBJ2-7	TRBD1	TGTGCCAGCAGTTACTACACCGGGACAGGGGGTAACGAGCAGTACTTC	CASSYYTGTGGNEQYF
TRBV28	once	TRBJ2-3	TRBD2	TGTGCCAGCAGTTCCTTAGCGGGGGGAACAGATACGCAGTATTTT	CASSSLAGGTDTQYF
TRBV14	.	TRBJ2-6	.	TGTGCCAGCAGCCAAAGACTGAGCTCTGGGGCCAACGTCCTGACTTTC	CASSQRLSSGANVLTF
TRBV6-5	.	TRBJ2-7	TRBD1	TGTGCCAGCAGTTACTACAGGGGGTCCTACGAGCAGTACTTC	CASSYYRGSYEQYF
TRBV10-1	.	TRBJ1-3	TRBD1	TGCGCCAGCGATGCTATAACAGGGGGCTTCTCCGGAAACACCATATATTTT	CASDAITGGFSGNTIYF
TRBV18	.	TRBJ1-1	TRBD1	TGTGCCAGCTCACCACGGACAGGGCCAACTGAAGCTTTCTTT	CASSPRTGPTEAFF
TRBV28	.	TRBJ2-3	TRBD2	TGTGCCAGCAGCCCAGGGACTAGCGGGGTGGTAAGCACAGATACGCAGTATTTT	CASSPGTSGVVSTDTQYF
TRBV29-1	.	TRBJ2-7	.	TGCAGCGTTGAACTCGGCGATCGAGGTGAGCAGTACTTC	CSVELGDRGEQYF
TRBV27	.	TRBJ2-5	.	TGTGCCAGCAGTCCCCAGCGAGCGGGACTCCATAGGGGGGAGACCCAGTACTTC	CASSPQRAGLHRGETQYF
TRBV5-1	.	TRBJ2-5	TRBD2	TGCGCCAGCAGCCCCGGGACTAGCCGTGAGACCCAGTACTTC	CASSPGTSRETQYF
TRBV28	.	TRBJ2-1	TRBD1	TGTGCCAGCAGTCGGACAGGGGCCTACAATGAGCAGTTCTTC	CASSRTGAYNEQFF
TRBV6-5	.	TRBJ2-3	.	TGTGCCAGCAGTCCCCTCGGAGGTAATACGCAGTATTTT	CASSPLGGNTQYF
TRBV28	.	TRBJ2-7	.	TGTGCCAGCAGTTTAATTCCGGGCTACGAGCAGTACTTC	CASSLIPGYEQYF
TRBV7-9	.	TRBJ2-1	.	TGTGCCAGCCATGACGCGGGCCGGTTCAATGAGCAGTTCTTC	CASHDAGRFNEQFF
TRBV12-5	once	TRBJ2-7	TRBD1	TGTGCTAGTGCCTCTGAAACAGGGGAAGTCTACGAGCAGTACTTC	CASASETGEVYEQYF
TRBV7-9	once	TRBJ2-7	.	TGTGCCAGCAGCAGCCCCCAGGGGAGTGCGTCCTACGAGCAGTACTTC	CASSSPQGSASYEQYF
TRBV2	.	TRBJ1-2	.	TGTGCCAGCCGGGACTTCTATGGCTACACCTTC	CASRDFYGYTF
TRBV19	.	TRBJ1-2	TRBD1	TGTGCCAGTAGTACTTCCGGGACAGGGGCTGGTGGCTACACCTTC	CASSTSGTGAGGYTF
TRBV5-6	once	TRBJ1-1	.	TGTGCCAGCAGCTTGGACGGCGGACACCGGAACACTGAAGCTTTCTTT	CASSLDGGHRNTEAFF
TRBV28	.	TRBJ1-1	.	TGTGCCAGCAGTTTGGTCCGGGGGGTGAACACTGAAGCTTTCTTT	CASSLVRGVNTEAFF
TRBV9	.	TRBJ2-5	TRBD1	TGTGCCAGCAGCGTAGGGACAGGCCCTGCCCAGTACTTC	CASSVGTGPAQYF
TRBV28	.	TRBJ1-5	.	TGTGCCAGCAACCAGGGGAAACCGTTATATAGCAATCAGCCCCAGCATTTT	CASNQGKPLYSNQPQHF
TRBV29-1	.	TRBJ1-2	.	TGCAGCGTGGGACAAATCTATGGCTACACCTTC	CSVGQIYGYTF
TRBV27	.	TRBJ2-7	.	TGTGCCAGCAGTATGTACAAAGACAGGCATAAGGGCGAGCAGTACTTC	CASSMYKDRHKGEQYF
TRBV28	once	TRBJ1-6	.	TGTGCCAGCAGGATCGAGTTCGGTAATTCACCCCTCCACTTT	CASRIEFGNSPLHF
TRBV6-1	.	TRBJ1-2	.	TGTGCCAGCAGTGACTTTGGGACAAGGCAATATGGCTACACCTTC	CASSDFGTRQYGYTF
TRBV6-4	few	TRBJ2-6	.	TGTGCCAGTTCTAAAGACTCTGGGGCCAACGTCCTGACTTTC	CASSKDSGANVLTF
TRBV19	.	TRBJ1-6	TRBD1	TGTGCCAGTAGTATCAGGGGGCCTAATTCACCCCTCCACTTT	CASSIRGPNSPLHF
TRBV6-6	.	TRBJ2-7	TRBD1	TGTGCCAGCAGTCTTCGGACAGGCAACTACGAGCAGTACTTC	CASSLRTGNYEQYF
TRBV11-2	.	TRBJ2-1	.	TGTGCCAGCAGCTTAGAGCACCAACTACCGCAGTTCTTC	CASSLEHQLPQFF